This record covers a single TCR beta chain. Its antigen is unidentified. Per germline, CDR1 MNHNS and CDR2 SASEGT. V lost 4 bases and J lost 1, with 10 bases in between. This CDR3 has 14 amino acids. The sample originates from a study of somatic mutations in cytotoxic T cells in rheumatoid arthritis. Study-wide points: Increasing age coincided with elevated CD8+ clonality among rheumatoid arthritis patients, though not among healthy controls. The top CD8+ clone topped 20% of CD8+ cells in about an eighth of the roughly 65 patients.

Here immunoSEQ multiplex PCR was the method, and the copy in TCRdb shows in-frame clones only, minus some. The table shows some 25,000 clones, with 82% occurring only once. V gene TRBV6-1 combines with J gene TRBJ1-1; tentatively, D is TRBD1 (6 bases). The clonotype comes from a man in his fifties in good health. The specimen was CD8+ T cells sorted from blood. CDR3 in amino acids: CASSVGGRNTEAFF. Written as DNA, the CDR3 is TGTGCCAGCAGTGTAGGGGGAAGGAACACTGAAGCTTTCTTT.